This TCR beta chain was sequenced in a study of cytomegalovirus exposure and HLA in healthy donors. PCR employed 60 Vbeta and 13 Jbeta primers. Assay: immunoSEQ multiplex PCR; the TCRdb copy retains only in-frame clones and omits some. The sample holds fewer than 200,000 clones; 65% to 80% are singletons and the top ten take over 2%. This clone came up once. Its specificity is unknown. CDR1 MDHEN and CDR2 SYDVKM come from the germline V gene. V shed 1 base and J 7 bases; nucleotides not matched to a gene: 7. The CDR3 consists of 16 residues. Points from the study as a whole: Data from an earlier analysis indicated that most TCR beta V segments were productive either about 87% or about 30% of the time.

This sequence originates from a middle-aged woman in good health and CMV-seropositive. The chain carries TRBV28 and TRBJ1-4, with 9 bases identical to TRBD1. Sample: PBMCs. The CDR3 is CASSLLGTGGGEKLFF. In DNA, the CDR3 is TGTGCCAGCAGTTTATTGGGTACAGGGGGCGGTGAAAAACTGTTTTTT.